One sample yielded the 10 T cell receptor beta chains listed below, sequenced in a study of T cell responses to AZD1222 COVID-19 vaccine. Here immunoSEQ multiplex PCR was the method, and the copy in TCRdb shows in-frame clones only, minus some. The data contain roughly 120,000 clones, about 90% of them singletons. The material sequenced was peripheral blood, taken on day 0 of AZD1222 vaccination. Receptors originate from an adult in good health.

J is TRBJ2-1 and V is TRBV11-2; 10 bases are shared with TRBD2. The junction had 10 bases not matched to a gene; V was cut back by 5 bases and J by 0 bases. CDR1 is SGHAT and CDR2 is FQNNGV in the germline V gene. The CDR3 is made up of 18 amino acids. The CDR3 DNA sequence: TGTGCCAGCAGCAGCTTAGTCGCTAGCGGGAGCTCCTACAATGAGCAGTTCTTC. Translated, it gives CASSSLVASGSSYNEQFF.

This chain uses TRBV19 with TRBJ1-1, with D perhaps TRBD1 (6 bases). V lost 4 bases and J 1 base, leaving 7 bases between the germline ends. CDR3 length equals 13 residues. Germline V gives CDR1 LNHDA, CDR2 SQIVND (reference sequence). CDR3: CASSTRGNTEAFF. DNA of the CDR3: TGTGCCAGTAGTACCAGGGGGAACACTGAAGCTTTCTTT. The entire variable domain, with the rest obtained from reference TRBV19 and TRBJ1-1, is as follows: DGGITQSPKYLFRKEGQNVTLSCEQNLNHDAMYWYRQDPGQGLRLIYYSQIVNDFQKGDIAEGYSVSREKKESFPLTVTSAQKNPTAFYLCASSTRGNTEAFFGQGTRLTVV.

The chain combines TRBV6-2 or TRBV6-3 with TRBJ2-7, with 7 nucleotides matching TRBD2. The germline gives CDR1 MNHEY, CDR2 SVGEGT. Losses at the gene ends were 4 bases for V and 1 base for J; bases not matched to a gene: 7. CDR3 size: 15 residues. CDR3 residues: CASSSAGGGSYEQYF. The CDR3 nucleotides are TGTGCCAGCAGTTCGGCGGGCGGGGGTTCCTACGAGCAGTACTTC.

The gene calls are TRBV7-6 and TRBJ2-1; 8 bases match TRBD2. This CDR3 is built from 17 residues. V dropped 4 bases and J dropped 0; count of bases not matched to a gene: 8. The germline gives CDR1 SGHVS, CDR2 FNYEAQ. CDR3 in DNA: TGTGCCAGCAGCTCATGGACTAGCTCAAGCTCCTACAATGAGCAGTTCTTC. It yields the protein CASSSWTSSSSYNEQFF. The full variable domain, in which reference TRBV7-6 and TRBJ2-1 provide the parts outside the CDR3, is GAGVSQSPRYKVTKRGQDVALRCDPISGHVSLYWYRQALGQGPEFLTYFNYEAQQDKSGLPNDRFSAERPEGSISTLTIQRTEQRDSAMYRCASSSWTSSSSYNEQFFGPGTRLTVL.

The chain recombines TRBV2 with TRBJ1-5; D not resolved. The V gene's germline CDR1 is SNHLY and CDR2 FYNNEI. The CDR3 runs 12 residues. V shed 4 bases and J shed 7 bases, with 8 bases lying between them. The chain's CDR3 is CASSANGQPQHF. The CDR3 bases are TGTGCCAGCAGTGCGAACGGGCAGCCCCAGCATTTT.

The chain couples TRBV29-1 to TRBJ2-5; tentative D call: TRBD2 (6 bases). This CDR3 spans 15 amino acids. The V end lost 3 bases, the J end lost 3 bases, and 17 bases lay between the germline ends. CDR1 and CDR2 from the germline V gene are SQVTM and ANQGSEA. CDR3 DNA sequence: TGCAGCGTTGATGCGGGGAAGGGGTTAGAAGAGACCCAGTACTTC. Translation gives CSVDAGKGLEETQYF.

The chain is built from TRBV30 and TRBJ1-2; D is ambiguous. In germline, CDR1 is GTSNPN, CDR2 SVGIG (reference sequence). Trimming cost V 1 base and J 5 bases, with 5 bases left between them. The CDR3 runs 11 residues. The chain's CDR3 is CAWSGGYGYTF. CDR3 nucleotides: TGTGCCTGGAGTGGGGGTTATGGCTACACCTTC.

The rearrangement uses TRBV3-1 (or the pseudogene TRBV3-2) and TRBJ1-2; D is possibly TRBD1 (6 bases). The CDR3 is 14 residues long. Trimming removed 5 bases at V and 4 bases at J, with 14 bases between. Germline V CDR1 and CDR2: LGHDT, YNNKEL (reference sequence). CDR3 in DNA: TGTGCCAGCAGCAATCACAGGGCTGGCTATGGCTACACCTTC. It yields the protein CASSNHRAGYGYTF.

Notes on this clone: The junction does not match germline at one end; this may be a read error. The chain recombines TRBV12-3 or TRBV12-4 with TRBJ2-7, with 8 nucleotides matching TRBD2. This CDR3 comprises 13 residues. CDR3 nucleotides: TGTGCCAGCAGTTTTCAGGGTCTAGCGGGCCACGACTTC. It translates to CASSFQGLAGHDF.

J is TRBJ1-4 and V is TRBV5-5; TRBD1 might be the D (5 bases). V gave up 4 bases and J gave up 8 bases, with 15 bases separating them. From germline, CDR1 is SGHKS and CDR2 YYEKEE (reference sequence). The CDR3 runs to 14 residues. The DNA of the CDR3 is TGTGCCAGCAGCCTCCCGGGGGTGGGCGAAAAACTGTTTTTT. Translating it yields CASSLPGVGEKLFF. The complete variable domain, with remaining parts taken from reference TRBV5-5 and TRBJ1-4, reads DAGVTQSPTHLIKTRGQQVTLRCSPISGHKSVSWYQQVLGQGPQFIFQYYEKEERGRGNFPDRFSARQFPNYSSELNVNALLLGDSALYLCASSLPGVGEKLFFGSGTQLSVL.